This T cell receptor (beta chain) is from a study of identical twins. General study points: Not following the same donors, the study drew its conclusions from cross-sectional statistical analysis. Carriage of fewer insertions was seen in abundant cord blood beta clonotypes, whereas memory repertoires showed none.

TCRdb analysed the 5' RACE reads with MiXCR anew, one entry per CDR3 protein. This table holds some 560,000 distinct CDR3 sequences, more than 9% found once. Trimming stripped 5 bases from V and 3 bases from J, with 8 bases between. The length of the CDR3 is 12 residues. This clonotype was detected many times. Antigen specificity is unknown. These data were also filed under a second study, of yellow fever vaccine responses in identical twins.

The clonotype comes from a woman between 18 and 30 years old in good health. Input material: PBMCs. V and J are TRBV12-3 or TRBV12-4 and TRBJ2-7, with D hard to call. In DNA form, the CDR3 reads TGTGCCAGCAGTCTGAGCCTCTACGAGCAGTACTTC. Translating gives CASSLSLYEQYF.